The 20 T cell receptor beta chains below all came from one sample that was sequenced in a study of T cell clusters in autoimmune cytopenias. TRB was amplified from roughly 270 ng of peripheral blood genomic DNA per sample. TRB was amplified by touch-down multiplex PCR, primer pools A and B combined. TCRdb reprocessed the multiplex PCR reads and stores each CDR3 protein as one record, lacking DNA. The sample data list a few thousand distinct CDR3 sequences. Sequenced material: peripheral blood. The receptors derive from a human donor with an autoimmune cytopenia or autoimmune hepatitis (not recorded which).

The genes are TRBV5-1 and TRBJ1-1; absent DNA, TCRdb's TRBD1 call cannot be checked. Germline V gene data show CDR1 as SGHRS and CDR2 as YFSETQ. The CDR3 contains 18 residues. This chain's CDR3 is CASSLPSGTGVMNTEAFF.

This chain connects TRBV27 to TRBJ1-2. The CDR3 covers 15 residues. Per germline, CDR1 MNHEY and CDR2 SMNVEV (reference sequence). The CDR3: CASSLIYGANYGYTF.

This chain uses TRBV10-3 with TRBJ1-4; TCRdb names TRBD1, which stays unverified in the absence of DNA. Looked up from germline, CDR1 is ENHRY and CDR2 is SYGVKD. The CDR3 is 14 amino acids. CDR3: CAISDGGTNEKLFF.

This sequence joins TRBV20-1 and TRBJ2-2. CDR3 length: 14 amino acids. Germline V lookup: CDR1 DFQATT, CDR2 SNEGSKA (reference sequence). CDR3 loop: CSASLGSDTGELFF.

The rearrangement links TRBV19 to TRBJ1-3; no DNA is available, so the TRBD1 call from TCRdb remains unchecked. The germline gives CDR1 LNHDA, CDR2 SQIVND (reference sequence). This CDR3 is built from 14 residues. The CDR3 loop reads CASSSTGGQETIYF.

Its frequency marks this clonotype as medium-sized (0.01 to 0.1%). CDR3 residues: CASSELPGLGGQETQYF. The chain recombines TRBV6-1 with TRBJ2-5; TCRdb calls TRBD2, which cannot be checked without DNA. The CDR3 extends over 17 amino acids. Germline V CDR1 and CDR2: MNHNS, SASEGT.

The rearrangement uses TRBV6-1 and TRBJ1-3; the TRBD1 assignment by TCRdb is unverifiable without DNA. The CDR3 sequence is 20 residues long. CDR1 and CDR2 (germline): MNHNS, SASEGT. CDR3 amino acids: CASSEPFGTGTGRTGNTIYF.

CDR3: CASSPAGDTGELFF. This rearrangement joins TRBV18 to TRBJ2-2. CDR3 size: 14 residues. Germline CDR1 and CDR2: KGHSH and LQKENI.

According to its frequency, this clonotype is large. The gene calls are TRBV29-1 and TRBJ2-7; TCRdb's D call, TRBD2, is unchecked because there is no DNA. This CDR3 is 11 amino acids long. CDR1 is SQVTM and CDR2 is ANQGSEA in the germline V gene. CDR3 sequence: CSAGLAGEQYF.

The rearrangement uses TRBV30 and TRBJ1-4. Germline V gene data show CDR1 as GTSNPN and CDR2 as SVGIG (reference sequence). CDR3 length: 15 amino acids. This CDR3 reads CAWSLQGATNEKLFF.

The chain employs TRBV10-3 and TRBJ2-3; TCRdb proposes TRBD1, but this gene call is untestable without DNA. There are 16 residues in the CDR3. Per germline, CDR1 ENHRY and CDR2 SYGVKD. CDR3 residues: CAISDRLGTGTDTQYF.

This clonotype is classed as medium-sized by frequency. The chain carries TRBV29-1 and TRBJ1-1; the TRBD1 assignment by TCRdb is unverifiable without DNA. The germline CDR1 and CDR2 sequences are SQVTM and ANQGSEA. CDR3 size: 15 residues. CDR3 sequence reads: CSVGLNRGQNTEAFF.

This clonotype is deemed medium-sized (0.01 to 0.1%) by its frequency. This rearrangement joins TRBV5-5 to TRBJ2-5; absent DNA, TCRdb's TRBD1 call cannot be checked. The CDR3 sequence is 15 residues long. Germline CDR1 and CDR2: SGHKS and YYEKEE (reference sequence). The CDR3 loop reads CASSGGPGAQETQYF. Looking up the rest from reference TRBV5-5 and TRBJ2-5 gives the full variable domain: DAGVTQSPTHLIKTRGQQVTLRCSPISGHKSVSWYQQVLGQGPQFIFQYYEKEERGRGNFPDRFSARQFPNYSSELNVNALLLGDSALYLCASSGGPGAQETQYFGPGTRLLVL.

The chain employs TRBV4-2 and TRBJ2-3; TCRdb's D call, TRBD2, is unchecked because there is no DNA. Germline V gene sequence: CDR1 LGHNA, CDR2 YNFKEQ. CDR3 length: 15 amino acids. The chain's CDR3 is CASSQGILAGGTQYF.

The chain employs TRBV7-3 and TRBJ1-2; the TCRdb call, TRBD1, lacks DNA for checking. CDR1 is SGHTA and CDR2 is FQGTGA in the germline V gene. This CDR3 is built from 13 residues. This CDR3 reads CASSYRDRRGYTF.

The chain recombines TRBV7-7 with TRBJ2-1; the TCRdb D gene call, TRBD1, has no DNA to confirm it. This CDR3 contains 13 residues. Germline assignment: CDR1 SSHAT and CDR2 FNYEAQ (reference sequence). CDR3 residues: CASGTGERAEQFF.

This chain joins TRBV6-1 and TRBJ2-7. The CDR3 totals 12 residues. The V gene's germline CDR1 is MNHNS and CDR2 SASEGT. CDR3 protein: CASSEYSSEQYF.

This clonotype shows up as medium-sized by frequency. J is TRBJ2-3 and V is TRBV27; TCRdb's D gene call, TRBD1, goes unchecked for lack of DNA. Germline CDR1 and CDR2: MNHEY and SMNVEV (reference sequence). The CDR3 extends over 18 amino acids. The CDR3 sequence is CASRLFYTGGESGDTQYF.

The gene calls are TRBV7-3 and TRBJ2-7; the TCRdb call, TRBD1, lacks DNA for checking. The CDR3 consists of 15 residues. CDR1 and CDR2 (germline): SGHTA, FQGTGA. The CDR3 loop reads CASSLGLGGADEQYF.

Measured by frequency, this clonotype is medium-sized. This chain links TRBV24-1 with TRBJ2-3; TCRdb's assignment of TRBD2 cannot be checked, as there is no DNA. The length of the CDR3 is 17 residues. Germline CDR1 is KGHDR and CDR2 is SFDVKD. CDR3 sequence: CATNGTSGGRSTDTQYF.